The 8 T cell receptor beta chains reported below all come from one sample, sequenced in a study of cytomegalovirus exposure and HLA in healthy donors. Amplification used 60 Vbeta primers and 13 Jbeta primers. The table came from immunoSEQ multiplex PCR; TCRdb's copy has only in-frame clones and leaves some out. The sample comprises 90,000 to 110,000 clones, around 80% of which are singletons, and 5.6% rests with the top ten. The material sequenced was PBMCs. These receptors originate from a male donor in good health and CMV-seronegative.

About this clone: An end of the junction differs from the germline gene, which may be a read error. The chain has TRBV5-1 and TRBJ2-1; no definite D call. Germline V gene sequence: CDR1 SGHRS, CDR2 YFSETQ. This CDR3 comprises 14 residues. CDR3 sequence: CASSFTPSNNEQFF. Written as DNA, the CDR3 is TGCGCCAGCAGCTTCACTCCCTCCAACAATGAGCAGTTCTTC.

V is TRBV7-2 and J is TRBJ2-7, with D possibly matching TRBD1 (6 bases). V gave up 5 bases and J gave up 4 bases, with 24 bases separating them. Per the germline V gene, CDR1 is SGHTA and CDR2 is FQGNSA. The CDR3 has 17 amino acids. The CDR3 spells CASSAARTATIQYEQYF. The CDR3 DNA sequence: TGTGCCAGCAGCGCCGCCAGGACAGCTACAATTCAATACGAGCAGTACTTC.

The chain is built from TRBV27 and TRBJ2-7; 12 bases are a match to TRBD2. Germline values: CDR1 MNHEY, CDR2 SMNVEV (reference sequence). Trimming removed 4 bases from V and 4 bases from J; junction bases left unmatched: 5. The CDR3 is 15 residues long. For the CDR3, the DNA is TGTGCCAGCAGTTCCGGACTAGCGGGGTTGTACGAGCAGTACTTC. This codes for CASSSGLAGLYEQYF.

This clone came up a few times. The chain couples TRBV29-1 to TRBJ2-3, with TRBD2 identical over 7 bases. The CDR3 covers 15 residues. Germline CDR1 and CDR2: SQVTM and ANQGSEA. V gave up 7 bases and J gave up 6 bases; unmatched junction bases: 16. CDR3 region: CSAQGGSEGVDTQYF. CDR3 DNA: TGCAGCGCCCAGGGCGGGAGTGAGGGTGTGGATACGCAGTATTTT.

The V gene is TRBV15, the J gene TRBJ2-7, with D tentatively TRBD1 (7 bases). The CDR3 has 15 residues. Germline CDR1 is LNHNV and CDR2 is YYDKDF (reference sequence). V shed 4 bases and J shed 7 bases, with 20 bases lying between them. The CDR3, as DNA: TGTGCCACCAGCAACCGGGACAGCTCCGGGAGTGAGCAGTACTTC. Protein sequence: CATSNRDSSGSEQYF.

Details on this clone: The junction and the germline gene differ at one end; a read error may be behind it. The V gene is TRBV10-3, the J gene TRBJ1-2, with D unresolved. Germline lookup yields CDR1 ENHRY and CDR2 SYGVKD. This CDR3 is built from 15 residues. CDR3 DNA: TGTGCCATCAGTGAGTCTGGAGCGACCCACTATGGCTGCACCTTC. Translated, it gives CAISESGATHYGCTF.

The V gene is TRBV11-2, the J gene TRBJ2-2; D remains unclear. The CDR3 sequence is 15 residues long. Germline values: CDR1 SGHAT, CDR2 FQNNGV. The V and J ends lost 5 bases and 5 bases respectively, with 15 bases between them. The CDR3 bases are TGTGCCAGCAGCACAGAATACATATTGACCGGGGAGCTGTTTTTT. Translation: CASSTEYILTGELFF.

The J gene is TRBJ1-4, the V gene TRBV15, with D unclear. The CDR3 extends over 12 amino acids. V lost 2 bases to trimming and J lost 14 bases, with 12 bases between them. CDR1 is LNHNV, CDR2 YYDKDF, per germline (reference sequence). Written as DNA, the CDR3 is TGTGCCACCAGCAGATCAACGGACTATCTGTTTTTT. Translation: CATSRSTDYLFF. The full variable domain, in which reference TRBV15 and TRBJ1-4 provide the parts outside the CDR3, is DAMVIQNPRYQVTQFGKPVTLSCSQTLNHNVMYWYQQKSSQAPKLLFHYYDKDFNNEADTPDNFQSRRPNTSFCFLDIRSPGLGDTAMYLCATSRSTDYLFFGSGTQLSVL.